Shown below are 12 T cell receptor beta chains from a single sample sequenced in a study of T-cell reconstitution after alpha-beta-depleted transplantation in children (TCRdb year 2016). Receptors were amplified or captured by PCR. Instrument on record: Illumina HiSeq 2500. TCR libraries were prepared with molecular barcoding, using unique molecular identifiers to normalize TCRbeta repertoire quantification. In-frame beta chains were kept once TCRdb had trimmed the public reads at Q25 with fastp and called clones with MiXCR. All rows with the same CDR3 protein become a single entry with the most common DNA and genes. The sample table shows 210,000 or so distinct CDR3 sequences, and roughly 10% are seen once. The ten largest make up less than 8% of the sample. This sample comprised PBMCs from the stem cell graft donor, obtained from the stem cell graft. These receptors all stem from a human donor who donated a stem cell graft to a child with acute lymphoblastic leukemia.

The chain couples TRBV13 to TRBJ2-7; tentative D call: TRBD2 (6 bases). This CDR3 contains 14 residues. Germline values: CDR1 PRHDT, CDR2 FYEKMQ (reference sequence). V lost 5 bases and J 4 bases, leaving 15 bases between the germline ends. The CDR3 DNA sequence: TGTGCCAGCAGCCCCCGGGGGAATGAATACGAGCAGTACTTC. Its translation is CASSPRGNEYEQYF.

The chain joins TRBV7-2 to TRBJ2-7; a possible D gene is TRBD2 (6 bases). The germline V gene has CDR1 SGHTA and CDR2 FQGNSA. This CDR3 is 14 amino acids long. Trimming left V 5 bases short and J 2 bases short, with 13 bases between. The CDR3 nucleotides are TGTGCCAGCAGCCCGGGACTGTCCACCTACGAGCAGTACTTC. It encodes CASSPGLSTYEQYF.

This clonotype was seen a handful of times. This sequence joins TRBV29-1 and TRBJ2-7; 7 nucleotides agree with TRBD1. CDR1 SQVTM and CDR2 ANQGSEA come from the germline V gene. The CDR3 covers 12 residues. The junction had 7 bases not matched to a gene; V was cut back by 8 bases and J by 3 bases. CDR3 DNA sequence: TGCAGCCCTAGGGACAGCAGCTACGAGCAGTACTTC. Translating gives CSPRDSSYEQYF.

This clonotype is a singleton in its sample. The chain is built from TRBV11-1 and TRBJ2-2; TRBD2 matches at 8 bases. CDR1 is SGHAT and CDR2 is FQDESV in the germline V gene (reference sequence). Trimming at V came to 4 bases and at J to 2 bases, leaving 6 bases not matched to a gene. The CDR3 is 16 residues long. This CDR3 reads CASSSKGLENTGELFF. Written as DNA, the CDR3 is TGTGCCAGCAGCTCCAAGGGACTAGAAAACACCGGGGAGCTGTTTTTT.

V is TRBV29-1 and J is TRBJ1-1, with 7 positions matching TRBD1. The germline gives CDR1 SQVTM, CDR2 ANQGSEA. With V trimmed by 7 bases and J by 5 bases, 7 bases remained unmatched. The CDR3 is 12 amino acids. CDR3 in DNA: TGCAGCGGCCGACAGGGTGTGACTGAAGCTTTCTTT. Translated, it gives CSGRQGVTEAFF.

The sample holds many counts of this clonotype. The V call is TRBV14, the J call TRBJ2-7, with 9 bases that match TRBD2. The germline V gene has CDR1 SGHDN and CDR2 FVKESK. With V trimmed by 2 bases and J by 5 bases, 13 bases remained unmatched. The CDR3 has 17 residues. The CDR3 reads CASSQSSFSSGGNEQYF. CDR3 coding DNA: TGTGCCAGCAGCCAATCCTCCTTTAGTAGCGGGGGTAACGAGCAGTACTTC.

In its sample, this clonotype was seen a few times. The J gene is TRBJ1-4, the V gene TRBV7-6, with a weak D call TRBD1 (5 bases). This CDR3 comprises 18 residues. V gave up 5 bases and J gave up 3 bases, with 22 bases separating them. Germline CDR1 reads SGHVS; CDR2 reads FNYEAQ. The DNA of the CDR3 is TGTGCCAGCAGCCCCCTAAAGGGGCGCGTGGGGTCTAATGAAAAACTGTTTTTT. Residues: CASSPLKGRVGSNEKLFF.

A few counts support this clonotype. The chain has TRBV10-3 and TRBJ1-5, with D possibly being TRBD1 (5 bases). With 0 bases removed from V and 4 bases from J, the gap between germline ends came to 10 bases. The CDR3 extends over 15 amino acids. Per germline, CDR1 ENHRY and CDR2 SYGVKD. CDR3 DNA: TGTGCCATCAGTGAGTCTGACAGCCTAAATCAGCCCCAGCATTTT. Translated, it gives CAISESDSLNQPQHF.

Ten or more counts support this clonotype. The V and J genes are TRBV12-3 or TRBV12-4 and TRBJ1-1, with TRBD1 as a possible D gene (5 bases). The length of the CDR3 is 13 residues. Deletions cut 5 bases from V and 4 bases from J, with 11 bases between. This CDR3 reads CASSTSGGTEAFF. In DNA, the CDR3 is TGTGCCAGCAGTACCTCCGGGGGCACTGAAGCTTTCTTT.

Only a few counts were recorded for this clonotype. This chain connects TRBV30 to TRBJ1-1; D is possibly TRBD1 (5 bases). Germline-derived CDR1 and CDR2 are GTSNPN and SVGIG (reference sequence). This CDR3 is 11 amino acids long. V gave up 5 bases and J gave up 9 bases, with 13 bases separating them. For the CDR3, the DNA is TGTGCCTGGGACCCAGGGAAGAAAGCTTTCTTT. Its protein product is CAWDPGKKAFF.

This clonotype has just a few counts. The chain links TRBV5-6 to TRBJ2-2, with D perhaps matching TRBD1 or TRBD2 (6 bases each). Germline-derived CDR1 and CDR2 are SGHDT and YYEEEE. This CDR3 contains 15 residues. V lost 4 bases to trimming and J lost 7 bases, with 17 bases between them. The CDR3 DNA follows: TGTGCCAGCAGCAGAGACCGCAAGGGGGGCGGGGAGCTGTTTTTT. Residues: CASSRDRKGGGELFF.

This clonotype was found many times. CDR3 protein: CASSLGTSDTLYNEQFF. The DNA for the CDR3 is TGCGCCAGCAGCTTGGGGACTAGCGACACCCTATACAATGAGCAGTTCTTC. The V call is TRBV5-1, the J call TRBJ2-1, with 9 bases fitting TRBD2. V dropped 0 bases and J dropped 4; count of bases not matched to a gene: 8. The CDR3 contains 17 residues. In germline, CDR1 is SGHRS, CDR2 YFSETQ.